Listed here are 10 T cell receptor beta chains from one sample, sequenced in a study of cytomegalovirus exposure and HLA in healthy donors. PCR amplification relied on 60 Vbeta primers (plus 13 Jbeta primers). The repertoire was sequenced with immunoSEQ multiplex PCR; TCRdb's copy has only in-frame clones and lacks some. The sample shows approximately 240,000 clones, around 76% of them seen only once. Sequencing was performed on PBMCs. These receptors all come from a middle-aged woman in good health and CMV-seropositive.

The chain recombines TRBV18 with TRBJ2-1; 10 nucleotides align to TRBD1. Germline CDR1 and CDR2: KGHSH and LQKENI. This CDR3 spans 15 amino acids. V dropped 6 bases and J dropped 1; count of bases not matched to a gene: 3. For the CDR3, the DNA is TGTGCCAGCTCTTGGGGACAGGGGTCCTACAATGAGCAGTTCTTC. Protein sequence: CASSWGQGSYNEQFF.

The chain joins TRBV7-2 to TRBJ2-7; TRBD2 aligns across 8 bases. The CDR3 sequence is 15 residues long. From germline, CDR1 is SGHTA and CDR2 FQGNSA. J was trimmed by 0 bases and V by 5 bases; bases with no gene match: 6. CDR3 protein: CASSPLAGFSYEQYF. CDR3 nucleotides: TGTGCCAGCAGCCCGCTAGCGGGTTTCTCCTACGAGCAGTACTTC.

This clone was seen just once. The rearrangement joins TRBV11-3 to TRBJ1-2; TRBD1 matches 9 bases. This CDR3 spans 15 amino acids. Germline values: CDR1 SGHNT, CDR2 YENEEA. Trimming cost V 5 bases and J 7 bases; bases outside gene matches: 11. The CDR3 region is CASSASGTGHFGYTF. The CDR3 DNA follows: TGTGCCAGCAGCGCCTCCGGGACAGGGCATTTTGGCTACACCTTC.

This chain joins TRBV11-2 and TRBJ2-1; TRBD2 matches at 14 bases. This CDR3 has 14 residues. Germline V gene data show CDR1 as SGHAT and CDR2 as FQNNGV. V trimming: 8 bases; J trimming: 9 bases; junction bases outside the gene matches: 6. CDR3 sequence reads: CASHGTSGRGEQFF. CDR3 DNA sequence: TGTGCCAGCCACGGGACTAGCGGGAGAGGTGAGCAGTTCTTC.

J is TRBJ2-7 and V is TRBV30; 7 nucleotides line up with TRBD1. J lost 4 bases, V lost 0 bases, and 9 bases had no gene match. Germline V CDR1 and CDR2: GTSNPN, SVGIG (reference sequence). This CDR3 spans 15 amino acids. The CDR3 coding sequence is TGTGCCTGGAGTGTCTCAGACAGGGTACAATACGAGCAGTACTTC. Translated: CAWSVSDRVQYEQYF.

The DNA of the CDR3 is TGCAGCGTTGAAGGGGGGGTAGGTGGAAACACCATATATTTT. Protein product: CSVEGGVGGNTIYF. The chain is built from TRBV29-1 and TRBJ1-3; D is perhaps TRBD1 (5 bases). The CDR3 length is 14 residues. CDR1 and CDR2 (germline): SQVTM, ANQGSEA. V lost 1 base, J lost 3 bases, and 10 bases lay in between.

Concerning this clone itself: One junction end disagrees with the germline gene, perhaps due to a read error. The rearrangement links TRBV7-9 to TRBJ1-2; 8 bases are a match to TRBD1. The germline V gene encodes CDR1 SEHNR and CDR2 FQNEAQ (reference sequence). The CDR3 length is 17 residues. The CDR3 bases are TGTTCCAGCAGCTTATCAGGGGGCGATCTTACTAACTATGGCTACACCTTC. Its protein is CSSSLSGGDLTNYGYTF.

This clone was recorded a few times. The chain employs TRBV19 and TRBJ2-7, with 12 bases fitting TRBD1. Germline V gene lookup returns CDR1 LNHDA and CDR2 SQIVND (reference sequence). The CDR3 runs 14 residues. The J segment lost 2 bases and the V segment lost 6 bases, leaving 2 bases of the junction unmatched. The chain's CDR3 is CASRGQGAAYEQYF. The CDR3 nucleotides read TGTGCCAGTAGGGGACAGGGGGCCGCCTACGAGCAGTACTTC.

The rearrangement joins TRBV6-1 to TRBJ1-2, with 8 nucleotides matching TRBD1. The junction had 4 bases not matched to a gene; V was cut back by 6 bases and J by 13 bases. Germline V gene lookup returns CDR1 MNHNS and CDR2 SASEGT. The CDR3 extends over 10 amino acids. This CDR3 reads CASSRGTGTF. DNA of the CDR3: TGTGCCAGCAGCCGAGGGACAGGCACCTTC.

This rearrangement joins TRBV9 to TRBJ2-2; 10 bases are a match to TRBD1. CDR1 is SGDLS, CDR2 YYNGEE, per germline. This CDR3 contains 15 residues. The V gene end was trimmed by 2 bases and the J gene end by 6 bases; junction bases not matched to a gene: 4. CDR3 nucleotides: TGTGCCAGCAGCGTCCGGACAGGGGGGGCCGGGGAGCTGTTTTTT. This sequence encodes CASSVRTGGAGELFF.